This TCR beta chain came from a study of regulatory T cells in long-lasting Graves disease. Study outcomes and limitations: Researchers reported studying only peripheral blood, not thyroid tissue.

This clonotype has a count of ten or more. The antigen is not known. Time point of the sample: persistent/refractory GD, antithyroid drugs over 5 years with positive TRAb. The TCR library was made from RNA that had been extracted from PBMCs in TRIzol. For TCR beta, libraries came from iRepertoire HTBI primers and Arm-PCR of CDR3 regions. TCRdb re-derived calls from the multiplex PCR reads in MiXCR, one entry per CDR3 protein. The sample carries roughly 500,000 distinct CDR3 sequences, roughly 22% recorded once. V lost 2 bases and J lost 1, with 12 bases in between. CDR3 size: 15 residues. The V gene's germline CDR1 is MNHEY and CDR2 SVGAGI.

The TCR was taken from a female donor with Graves disease. V usage is TRBV6-5 and J usage is TRBJ2-7; possibly TRBD1 for D (7 bases). This specimen consisted of peripheral blood mononuclear cells (PBMCs), obtained when the disease was refractory, from a patient treated with antithyroid drugs. The CDR3 here is CASSYVRDSSYEQYF. The CDR3, as DNA: TGTGCCAGCAGTTACGTGCGGGACAGTTCCTACGAGCAGTACTTC.